In its sample, the clone carrying this TCR beta chain was seen many times. Molecular barcoded adaptors covering alpha/delta and beta/gamma chains were used on 400 ng RNA. TCRdb reprocessed the reads via MiXCR and lists one record per CDR3 protein. This sample carries about 48,000 distinct CDR3 sequences, approximately 18% of them seen once, and the ten largest clones take 15%. V lost 6 bases and J lost 9, with 15 bases in between. The length of the CDR3 is 13 residues. The germline V gene encodes CDR1 MNHEY and CDR2 SMNVEV (reference sequence). These data originate in a study of read filtering for tumor transcriptome and immune sequencing.

The chain links TRBV27 to TRBJ1-5; D might be TRBD1 (5 bases). This TCR was recovered from a donor over 35 with multiple myeloma. Sequenced material: a population of CD138-negative cells sorted from bone marrow. CDR3 in amino acids: CASRLGTGRPQHF. As DNA, the CDR3 is TGTGCCAGCAGGTTAGGGACGGGACGGCCCCAGCATTTT.